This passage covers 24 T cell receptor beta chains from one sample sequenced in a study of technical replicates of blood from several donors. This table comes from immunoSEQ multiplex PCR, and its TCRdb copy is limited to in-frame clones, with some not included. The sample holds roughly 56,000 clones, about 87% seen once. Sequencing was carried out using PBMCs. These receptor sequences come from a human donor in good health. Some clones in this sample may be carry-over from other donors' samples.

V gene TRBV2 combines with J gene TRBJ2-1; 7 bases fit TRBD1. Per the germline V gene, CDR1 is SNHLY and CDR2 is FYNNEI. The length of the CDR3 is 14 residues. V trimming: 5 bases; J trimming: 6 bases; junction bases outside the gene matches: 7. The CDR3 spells CASSRVGTVNEQFF. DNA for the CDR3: TGTGCCAGCAGTCGTGTGGGGACAGTCAATGAGCAGTTCTTC.

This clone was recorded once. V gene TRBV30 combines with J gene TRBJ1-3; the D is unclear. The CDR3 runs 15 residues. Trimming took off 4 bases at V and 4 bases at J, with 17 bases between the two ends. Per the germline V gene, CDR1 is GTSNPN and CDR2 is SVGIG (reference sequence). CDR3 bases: TGTGCCTGGACCATAGCGGGAGGCCGAGGAAACACCATATATTTT. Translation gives CAWTIAGGRGNTIYF.

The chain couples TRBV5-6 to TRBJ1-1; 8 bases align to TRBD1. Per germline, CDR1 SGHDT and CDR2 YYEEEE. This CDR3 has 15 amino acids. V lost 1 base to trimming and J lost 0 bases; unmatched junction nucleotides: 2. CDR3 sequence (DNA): TGTGCCAGCAGCTTGAGGGACAGGCTGAACACTGAAGCTTTCTTT. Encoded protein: CASSLRDRLNTEAFF.

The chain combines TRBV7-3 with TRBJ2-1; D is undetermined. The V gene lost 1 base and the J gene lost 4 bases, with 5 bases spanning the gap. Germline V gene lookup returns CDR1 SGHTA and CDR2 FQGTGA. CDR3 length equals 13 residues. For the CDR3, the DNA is TGTGCCAGCAGCTTAAACGGTTACAATGAGCAGTTCTTC. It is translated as CASSLNGYNEQFF.

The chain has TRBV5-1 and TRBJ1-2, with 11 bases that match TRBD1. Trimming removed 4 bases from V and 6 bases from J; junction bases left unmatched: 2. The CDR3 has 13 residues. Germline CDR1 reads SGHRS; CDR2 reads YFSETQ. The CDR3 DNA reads TGCGCCAGCAGCGAGGGACAGGGGGATGGCTACACCTTC. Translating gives CASSEGQGDGYTF.

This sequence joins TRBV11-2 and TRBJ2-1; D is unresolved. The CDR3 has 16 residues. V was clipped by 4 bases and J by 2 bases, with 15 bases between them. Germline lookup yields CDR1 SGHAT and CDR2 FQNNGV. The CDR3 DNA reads TGTGCCAGCAGCTCCTACCAGCGTCCTCCCTACAATGAGCAGTTCTTC. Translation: CASSSYQRPPYNEQFF.

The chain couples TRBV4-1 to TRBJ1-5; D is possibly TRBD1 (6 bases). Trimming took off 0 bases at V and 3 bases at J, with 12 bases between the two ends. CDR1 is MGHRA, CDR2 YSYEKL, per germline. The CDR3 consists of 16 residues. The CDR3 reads CASSQDGGGDNQPQHF. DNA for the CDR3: TGCGCCAGCAGCCAAGATGGCGGGGGCGACAATCAGCCCCAGCATTTT.

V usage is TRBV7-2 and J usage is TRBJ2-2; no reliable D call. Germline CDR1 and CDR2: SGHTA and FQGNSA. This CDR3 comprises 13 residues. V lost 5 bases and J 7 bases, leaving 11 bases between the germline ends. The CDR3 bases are TGTGCCAGCAGCCCCCAGGTATTCGGGGAGCTGTTTTTT. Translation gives CASSPQVFGELFF. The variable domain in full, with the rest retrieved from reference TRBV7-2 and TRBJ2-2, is GAGVSQSPSNKVTEKGKDVELRCDPISGHTALYWYRQSLGQGLEFLIYFQGNSAPDKSGLPSDRFSAERTGGSVSTLTIQRTQQEDSAVYLCASSPQVFGELFFGEGSRLTVL.

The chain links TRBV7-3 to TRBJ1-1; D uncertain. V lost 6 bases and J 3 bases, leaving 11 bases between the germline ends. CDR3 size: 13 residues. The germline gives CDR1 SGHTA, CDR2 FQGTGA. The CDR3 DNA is TGTGCCAGCAGGTTGTCAGTGGACACTGAAGCTTTCTTT. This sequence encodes CASRLSVDTEAFF.

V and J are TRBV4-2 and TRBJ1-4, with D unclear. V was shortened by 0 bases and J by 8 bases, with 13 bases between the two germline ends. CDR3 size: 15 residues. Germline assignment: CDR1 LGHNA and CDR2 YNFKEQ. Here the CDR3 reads CASSQDSEGGEKLFF. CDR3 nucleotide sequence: TGTGCCAGCAGCCAAGATTCGGAGGGTGGGGAAAAACTGTTTTTT.

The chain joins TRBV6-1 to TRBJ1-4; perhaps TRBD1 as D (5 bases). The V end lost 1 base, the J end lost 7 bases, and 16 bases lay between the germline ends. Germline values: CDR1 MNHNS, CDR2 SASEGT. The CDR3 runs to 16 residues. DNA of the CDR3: TGTGCCAGCAGTGAAGTGGGTTGGGGGGATGGTGAAAAACTGTTTTTT. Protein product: CASSEVGWGDGEKLFF.

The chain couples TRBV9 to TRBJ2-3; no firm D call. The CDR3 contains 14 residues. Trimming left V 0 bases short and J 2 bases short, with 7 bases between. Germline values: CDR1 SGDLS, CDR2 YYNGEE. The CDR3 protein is CASSVAGTTDTQYF. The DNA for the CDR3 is TGTGCCAGCAGCGTAGCTGGCACCACAGATACGCAGTATTTT.

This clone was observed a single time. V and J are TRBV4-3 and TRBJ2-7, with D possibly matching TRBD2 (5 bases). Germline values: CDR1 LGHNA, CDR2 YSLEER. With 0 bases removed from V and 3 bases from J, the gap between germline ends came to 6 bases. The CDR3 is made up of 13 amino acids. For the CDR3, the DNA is TGCGCCAGCAGCCAAGATCGGGGCTACGAGCAGTACTTC. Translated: CASSQDRGYEQYF.

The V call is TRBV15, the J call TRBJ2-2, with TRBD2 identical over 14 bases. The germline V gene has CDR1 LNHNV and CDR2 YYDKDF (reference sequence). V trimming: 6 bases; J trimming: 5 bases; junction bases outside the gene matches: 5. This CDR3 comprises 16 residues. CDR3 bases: TGTGCCACCAGTGGGACTAGCGGGAGTTGGACCGGGGAGCTGTTTTTT. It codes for CATSGTSGSWTGELFF.

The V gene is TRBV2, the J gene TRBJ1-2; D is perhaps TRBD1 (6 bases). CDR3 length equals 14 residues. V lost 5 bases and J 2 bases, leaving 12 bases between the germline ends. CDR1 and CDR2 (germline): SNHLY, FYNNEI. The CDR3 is CASSPGVANYGYTF. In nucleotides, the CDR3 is TGTGCCAGCAGTCCAGGGGTGGCGAACTATGGCTACACCTTC.

The CDR3 DNA sequence: TGTGCCAGCAGCTTAGAAGGGACAGTTGTTGGCACTGAAGCTTTCTTT. The encoded protein is CASSLEGTVVGTEAFF. The V and J genes are TRBV11-2 and TRBJ1-1, with 7 bases lining up with TRBD1. The V gene's germline CDR1 is SGHAT and CDR2 FQNNGV. The CDR3 consists of 16 residues. The trim removed 0 bases at V and 4 bases at J, leaving 8 bases unmatched.

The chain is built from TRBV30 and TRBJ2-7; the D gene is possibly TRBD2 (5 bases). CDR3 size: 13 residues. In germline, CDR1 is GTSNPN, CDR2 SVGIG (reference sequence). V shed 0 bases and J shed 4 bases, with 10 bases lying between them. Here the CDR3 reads CAWSVTLAYEQYF. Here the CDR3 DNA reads TGTGCCTGGAGTGTAACCCTAGCATACGAGCAGTACTTC. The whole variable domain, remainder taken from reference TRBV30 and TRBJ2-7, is SQTIHQWPATLVQPVGSPLSLECTVEGTSNPNLYWYRQAAGRGLQLLFYSVGIGQISSEVPQNLSASRPQDRQFILSSKKLLLSDSGFYLCAWSVTLAYEQYFGPGTRLTVT.

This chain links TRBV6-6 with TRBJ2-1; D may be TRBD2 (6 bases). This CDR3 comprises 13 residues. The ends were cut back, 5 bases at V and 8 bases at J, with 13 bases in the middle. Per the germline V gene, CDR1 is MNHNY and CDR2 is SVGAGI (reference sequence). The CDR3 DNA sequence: TGTGCCAGCAGTAGGACGGGGGAGGATGAGCAGTTCTTC. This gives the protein CASSRTGEDEQFF.

As DNA, the CDR3 is TGTGCCAGCAGCCAAGAGGTGGCAGGGCGGGGTGAGCAGTTCTTC. It codes for CASSQEVAGRGEQFF. This sequence joins TRBV14 and TRBJ2-1; D possibly corresponds to TRBD2 (6 bases). V dropped 0 bases and J dropped 9 bases, with 15 bases sitting between them. The CDR3 is made up of 15 amino acids. Germline CDR1 is SGHDN and CDR2 is FVKESK.

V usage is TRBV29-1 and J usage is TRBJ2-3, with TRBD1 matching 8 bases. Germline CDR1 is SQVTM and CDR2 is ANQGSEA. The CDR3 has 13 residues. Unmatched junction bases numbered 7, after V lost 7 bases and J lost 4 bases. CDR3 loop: CSATTGVADTQYF. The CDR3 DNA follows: TGCAGCGCCACGACAGGGGTAGCAGATACGCAGTATTTT.

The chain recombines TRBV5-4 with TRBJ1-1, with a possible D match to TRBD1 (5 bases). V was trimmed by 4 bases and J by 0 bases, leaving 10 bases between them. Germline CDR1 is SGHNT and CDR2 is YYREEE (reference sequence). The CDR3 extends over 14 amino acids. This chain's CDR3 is CASSLSTVNTEAFF. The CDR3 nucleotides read TGTGCCAGCAGCCTCTCGACAGTGAACACTGAAGCTTTCTTT.

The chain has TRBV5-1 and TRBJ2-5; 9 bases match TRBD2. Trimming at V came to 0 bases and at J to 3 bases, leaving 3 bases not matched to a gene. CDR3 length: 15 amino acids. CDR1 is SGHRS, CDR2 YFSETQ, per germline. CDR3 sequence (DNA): TGCGCCAGCAGCTTGGGCGGGAGGGCCGAAGAGACCCAGTACTTC. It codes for CASSLGGRAEETQYF.

The CDR3 region is CACRDRGKDTQYF. The CDR3 bases are TGTGCCTGCCGGGACAGGGGAAAAGATACGCAGTATTTT. J is TRBJ2-3 and V is TRBV11-2, with TRBD1 matching 10 bases. V dropped 11 bases and J dropped 5; count of bases not matched to a gene: 7. The CDR3 length is 13 residues. CDR1 and CDR2 (germline): SGHAT, FQNNGV.

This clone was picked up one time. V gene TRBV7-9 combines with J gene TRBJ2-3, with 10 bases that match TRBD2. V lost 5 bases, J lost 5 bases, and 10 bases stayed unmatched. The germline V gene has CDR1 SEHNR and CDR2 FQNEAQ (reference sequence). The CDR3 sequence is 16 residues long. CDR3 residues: CASSQASGRAVDTQYF. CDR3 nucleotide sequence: TGTGCCAGCAGCCAAGCGAGCGGGAGGGCCGTAGATACGCAGTATTTT.